This T cell receptor (beta chain) stems from a study of T cells after yellow fever vaccination. Study background: Researchers used SMART-Seq v4 Ultra Low Input to prepare fractions that had low cell numbers. Findings and caveats of the study: Abundant clonotypes from the bulk population could get into FACS-sorted repertoires as contaminants. Some clonotypes, a small share, were shared between CD4 and CD8 compartments.

Germline values: CDR1 KGHSH, CDR2 LQKENI. Trimming shortened V by 7 bases and J by 6 bases, and 12 bases separated the two germline ends. The CDR3 has 12 residues. Synthesis of TCR cDNA relied on 5'RACE template switching, which attached a universal primer site and UMIs. TCRdb reprocessed the 5' RACE reads via MiXCR and lists one record per CDR3 protein. The profile shows 550,000 or so distinct CDR3 sequences, about 19% of them singletons. A few counts support this clonotype. Its antigen is not identified. This material consisted of PBMCs, taken 15 days after the yellow fever booster vaccination. This sequence joins TRBV18 and TRBJ1-1, with D perhaps TRBD1 (5 bases). The clonotype originates from a young man who received the YFV17D yellow fever vaccine. The CDR3 sequence is CASLGGIPEAFF. CDR3 coding DNA: TGTGCCAGCTTGGGGGGTATCCCTGAAGCTTTCTTT.